The 14 T cell receptor beta chains below all came from one sample that was sequenced in a study of blood T cells in healthy people across ages. A sample-barcoded 5' primer and a J-beta primer mix were used in a second PCR of roughly 6 to 12 cycles. TCRdb re-called the 5' RACE reads with MiXCR, one entry per CDR3 protein. The sample carries 650,000 to 1,000,000 distinct CDR3 sequences, roughly 40% recorded once. The sample was blood. These receptor sequences come from a man younger than 30 in good health.

This clonotype was counted ten times or more. The chain joins TRBV7-9 to TRBJ2-1; 7 bases match TRBD1. CDR1 is SEHNR and CDR2 is FQNEAQ in the germline V gene (reference sequence). The CDR3 is made up of 16 amino acids. Losses at the gene ends were 4 bases for V and 4 bases for J; bases not matched to a gene: 10. Here the CDR3 DNA reads TGTGCCAGCAGCTCCTTTACGGGACAGAATTACAATGAGCAGTTCTTC. This encodes CASSSFTGQNYNEQFF. The full variable domain, its missing parts supplied by reference TRBV7-9 and TRBJ2-1, is DTGVSQNPRHKITKRGQNVTFRCDPISEHNRLYWYRQTLGQGPEFLTYFQNEAQLEKSRLLSDRFSAERPKGSFSTLEIQRTEQGDSAMYLCASSSFTGQNYNEQFFGPGTRLTVL.

Remarks on this clonotype: A much larger clonotype is one base distant, so this may be a read error. The chain couples TRBV10-3 to TRBJ2-7; D remains ambiguous. Germline assignment: CDR1 ENHRY and CDR2 SYGVKD. The germline V and J ends were trimmed by 3 bases and 3 bases, with 6 bases remaining between them. The CDR3 consists of 12 residues. The CDR3 DNA reads TGTGCCATCAGTGAAGTAGACTACGAGCAGTACTTC. It specifies CAISEVDYEQYF.

The J gene is TRBJ1-3, the V gene TRBV20-1, with TRBD1 identical over 7 bases. This CDR3 is 16 amino acids long. The ends lost 6 bases at V and 0 bases at J; junction bases unmatched: 11. Germline CDR1 DFQATT, CDR2 SNEGSKA (reference sequence). CDR3 sequence reads: CSASATGSRSGNTIYF. CDR3 DNA sequence: TGCAGTGCCTCCGCGACAGGGAGCCGCTCTGGAAACACCATATATTTT.

The CDR3 here is CASRGFNQPQHF. CDR3 in DNA: TGTGCCAGCAGGGGATTCAATCAGCCCCAGCATTTT. The rearrangement uses TRBV2 and TRBJ1-5; D remains ambiguous. V was trimmed by 6 bases and J by 3 bases, leaving 6 bases between them. The CDR3 is made up of 12 amino acids. The V gene's germline CDR1 is SNHLY and CDR2 FYNNEI.

This clonotype has only a few counts. V gene TRBV5-1 combines with J gene TRBJ2-5, with D unclear. The CDR3 is 14 residues long. V shed 4 bases and J shed 5 bases, with 15 bases lying between them. Germline CDR1 and CDR2: SGHRS and YFSETQ. The CDR3 sequence is CASSPSSLFETQYF. In DNA, the CDR3 is TGCGCCAGCAGCCCTTCCTCTCTCTTCGAGACCCAGTACTTC.

This clonotype came up a few times. The J gene is TRBJ1-5, the V gene TRBV28; the match to TRBD1 covers 8 bases. The CDR3 runs 18 residues. Germline loops: CDR1 MDHEN, CDR2 SYDVKM. Trimming took 5 bases from V and 8 from J; bases not matched to a gene: 20. The CDR3 spells CASSPTRMLGQGKKPQHF. CDR3 nucleotide sequence: TGTGCCAGCAGTCCTACCCGAATGCTTGGACAGGGTAAGAAGCCCCAGCATTTT.

V and J are TRBV2 and TRBJ1-6; TRBD1 matches at 8 bases. The J segment lost 7 bases and the V segment lost 5 bases, leaving 4 bases of the junction unmatched. Looked up from germline, CDR1 is SNHLY and CDR2 is FYNNEI. CDR3 length: 14 amino acids. In DNA, the CDR3 is TGTGCCAGCAGTAACGGACAGGGCAATTCACCCCTCCACTTT. Amino acid sequence: CASSNGQGNSPLHF.

This clonotype is a singleton in its sample. The chain carries TRBV20-1 and TRBJ1-1, with a tentative D call TRBD1 (6 bases). The germline V gene encodes CDR1 DFQATT and CDR2 SNEGSKA (reference sequence). The CDR3 is 15 amino acids. Trimming removed 2 bases at V and 6 bases at J, with 19 bases between. This CDR3 reads CSARIVQNREPEAFF. DNA for the CDR3: TGCAGTGCTAGAATAGTCCAAAACAGGGAACCTGAAGCTTTCTTT.

This clonotype has only a few counts. V and J are TRBV20-1 and TRBJ1-2, with 9 positions matching TRBD1. The ends lost 1 base at V and 8 bases at J; junction bases unmatched: 8. The CDR3 sequence is 14 residues long. The germline CDR1 and CDR2 sequences are DFQATT and SNEGSKA (reference sequence). CDR3 sequence: CSARGTGTGRGYTF. In DNA, the CDR3 is TGCAGTGCTAGAGGAACCGGGACAGGGAGAGGCTACACCTTC.

In the case of this clonotype: Being one base from a much bigger clone, this may be a read error. The genes are TRBV5-1 and TRBJ2-3; D gene ambiguous. V was pared by 2 bases and J by 2 bases, with 9 bases between. Germline loops: CDR1 SGHRS, CDR2 YFSETQ. This CDR3 contains 14 residues. The chain's CDR3 is CASSLRRITDTQYF. DNA of the CDR3: TGCGCCAGCAGCTTACGACGGATCACAGATACGCAGTATTTT.

About this clonotype: The junction and the germline gene differ at one end; a read error may be behind it. The chain couples TRBV5-1 to TRBJ2-1; 7 positions match TRBD2. Germline V gene sequence: CDR1 SGHRS, CDR2 YFSETQ. The CDR3 runs to 16 residues. CDR3 region: CASRLGLADSHNEQFF. The DNA for the CDR3 is TGCGCCAGCAGGCTAGGTCTAGCGGACTCCCACAATGAGCAGTTCTTC. Complete variable domain (other parts from reference TRBV5-1 and TRBJ2-1): KAGVTQTPRYLIKTRGQQVTLSCSPISGHRSVSWYQQTPGQGLQFLFEYFSETQRNKGNFPGRFSGRQFSNSRSEMNVSTLELGDSALYLCASRLGLADSHNEQFFGPGTRLTVL.

The chain combines TRBV12-3 or TRBV12-4 with TRBJ1-6; a possible D gene is TRBD1 (6 bases). CDR3 length: 16 amino acids. V lost 1 base and J 10 bases, leaving 17 bases between the germline ends. The CDR3 loop reads CASSLVFPTGRSPLHF. CDR3 sequence (DNA): TGTGCCAGCAGTTTAGTTTTCCCAACAGGGAGGTCACCCCTCCACTTT.

This clonotype was detected a few times. The chain recombines TRBV6-2 or TRBV6-3 with TRBJ2-2; no reliable D call. The CDR3 covers 14 residues. The V gene lost 4 bases and the J gene lost 0 bases, with 6 bases spanning the gap. The V gene's germline CDR1 is MNHEY and CDR2 SVGEGT. The CDR3 here is CASSWSTNTGELFF. The CDR3 bases are TGTGCCAGCAGTTGGTCGACGAACACCGGGGAGCTGTTTTTT.

The V and J genes are TRBV7-2 and TRBJ1-1; D not certain. The CDR3 consists of 13 residues. Trimming stripped 5 bases from V and 7 bases from J, with 14 bases between. CDR1 and CDR2 (germline): SGHTA, FQGNSA. CDR3 protein: CASSAPGRHEAFF. CDR3 DNA: TGTGCCAGCAGCGCCCCCGGGAGACATGAAGCTTTCTTT.